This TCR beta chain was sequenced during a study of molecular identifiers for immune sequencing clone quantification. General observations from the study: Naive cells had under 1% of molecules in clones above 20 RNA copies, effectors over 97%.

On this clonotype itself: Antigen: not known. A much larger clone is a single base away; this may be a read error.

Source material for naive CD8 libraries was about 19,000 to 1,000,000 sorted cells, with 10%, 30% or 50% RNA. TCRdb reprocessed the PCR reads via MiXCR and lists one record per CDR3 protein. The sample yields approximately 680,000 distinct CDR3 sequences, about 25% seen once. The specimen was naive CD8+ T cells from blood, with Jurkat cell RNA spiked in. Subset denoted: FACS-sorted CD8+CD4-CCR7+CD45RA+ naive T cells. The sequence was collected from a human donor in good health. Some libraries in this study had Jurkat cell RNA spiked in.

In DNA, the CDR3 is TGCACCAGCAGCCAAGACAGGGGGCGGTCAGATACGCAGTATTTT. Amino acids: CTSSQDRGRSDTQYF. The chain has TRBV4-3 and TRBJ2-3, with TRBD1 matching over 10 bases. The CDR3 consists of 15 residues. The germline V gene encodes CDR1 LGHNA and CDR2 YSLEER.